Sequencing of this T cell receptor (beta chain) was carried out in a study of blood T cell repertoires in COVID-19. Study-wide context: The United States, Italy and Spain provided the acute and convalescent COVID-19 samples. In each case, the material was cDNA or gDNA derived from T cells, B-cell-depleted T cells, or PBMCs.

TCRdb's table, derived via immunoSEQ multiplex PCR, lists solely in-frame clones and lacks some. The sample has about 160,000 clones; less than 85% are singletons. The CDR3 runs to 16 residues. The V end lost 6 bases, the J end lost 4 bases, and 18 bases lay between the germline ends. Germline-derived CDR1 and CDR2 are LGHDT and YNNKEL (reference sequence). The V call is TRBV3-1 (or the pseudogene TRBV3-2), the J call TRBJ2-2, with unresolved D. Material for sequencing was peripheral blood. The origin of this receptor is a human donor with acute or convalescent COVID-19. The donor label of this sample is uncertain. The DNA for the CDR3 is TGTGCCAGCAGGAGGCGATCCCCCTTGGGCACCGGGGAGCTGTTTTTT. Translating it yields CASRRRSPLGTGELFF.